The rows below give T cell receptor beta chains drawn from one sample of a study of OX40 agonist ivuxolimab in advanced cancers. TCRdb keeps only in-frame clones here, not all; method: immunoSEQ multiplex PCR. The sample includes roughly 45,000 clones, 84% of them seen just once. Here the sequenced sample was CD4+ or CD8+ T cells sorted from blood, taken in a trial of the OX40 agonist ivuxolimab. These receptors came from an adult with an advanced solid tumor such as melanoma, head and neck, liver or kidney cancer. CDR3s include the opening cysteine and the closing phenylalanine or tryptophan. D genes are given only for firm matches. Clone sizes are given selectively: once, few, many, or a class where the clone is expanded.

abundance	v_gene	d_gene	j_gene	CDR3aa	CDR3nt
NA	TRBV7-2	TRBD2	TRBJ2-3	CASSLVGSGGARDTQYF	TGTGCCAGCAGCTTAGTGGGTAGCGGGGGGGCGAGAGATACGCAGTATTTT
NA	TRBV7-2	TRBD1	TRBJ1-1	CASSSRQGPESEAFF	TGTGCCAGCAGCTCTCGACAGGGACCTGAATCTGAAGCTTTCTTT
NA	TRBV6-1	NA	TRBJ2-7	CASTQSDEQYF	TGTGCCAGCACCCAGAGTGACGAGCAGTACTTC
NA	TRBV19	NA	TRBJ2-1	CASRDWASSNEQFF	TGTGCCAGTAGAGATTGGGCCAGCTCCAATGAGCAGTTCTTC
NA	TRBV7-9	NA	TRBJ2-5	CASSPPGGPQETQYF	TGTGCCAGCAGCCCCCCCGGGGGGCCCCAAGAGACCCAGTACTTC
NA	TRBV7-8	TRBD1	TRBJ2-7	CASSPRDRVGEQYF	TGTGCCAGCAGCCCCCGGGACAGGGTTGGTGAGCAGTACTTC
NA	TRBV15	NA	TRBJ2-6	CATSRVKDSSSGANVLTF	TGTGCCACCAGCAGAGTCAAAGACAGTAGCTCTGGGGCCAACGTCCTGACTTTC
NA	TRBV7-2	NA	TRBJ2-3	CASSLGGTDTQYF	TGTGCCAGCAGCTTAGGGGGAACAGATACGCAGTATTTT
NA	TRBV5-5	TRBD2	TRBJ2-7	CASSPGLAGPYEQYF	TGTGCCAGCAGCCCCGGACTAGCGGGGCCCTACGAGCAGTACTTC
NA	TRBV11-3	NA	TRBJ1-2	CASSFGPTSYGYTF	TGTGCCAGCAGCTTCGGACCCACTAGCTATGGCTACACCTTC
NA	TRBV7-9	NA	TRBJ1-3	CASSLGVPGNTIYF	TGTGCCAGCAGCTTAGGGGTGCCTGGAAACACCATATATTTT
NA	TRBV19	NA	TRBJ1-1	CASRGEFTGHTEAFF	TGTGCCAGTAGGGGGGAATTTACAGGGCACACTGAAGCTTTCTTT
NA	TRBV28	NA	TRBJ1-1	CASSLLITGNTEAFF	TGTGCCAGCAGCCTCTTAATAACAGGGAACACTGAAGCTTTCTTT
NA	TRBV28	TRBD2	TRBJ2-1	CASRAPGGYNEQFF	TGTGCCAGCAGAGCCCCGGGGGGATACAATGAGCAGTTCTTC
NA	TRBV4-1	NA	TRBJ1-4	CASSQERMRAGEKLFF	TGCGCCAGCAGCCAAGAGAGGATGCGGGCTGGGGAAAAACTGTTTTTT
many	TRBV5-6	NA	TRBJ2-5	CASSLYGTGLGQETQYF	TGTGCCAGCAGCCTGTACGGGACTGGGCTTGGCCAAGAGACCCAGTACTTC
NA	TRBV19	TRBD2	TRBJ2-1	CASSPLAGEFNEQFF	TGTGCCAGTAGTCCCCTAGCGGGAGAGTTCAATGAGCAGTTCTTC
NA	TRBV7-6	NA	TRBJ2-6	CASSLGGCGANVLTF	TGTGCCAGCAGCTTAGGGGGGTGTGGGGCCAACGTCCTGACTTTC
NA	TRBV29-1	TRBD2	TRBJ2-1	CSVETGAGTYNEQFF	TGCAGCGTTGAGACCGGAGCGGGAACTTACAATGAGCAGTTCTTC
few	TRBV28	NA	TRBJ2-7	CASSLINEQYF	TGTGCCAGCAGTTTAATAAACGAGCAGTACTTC
few	TRBV9	TRBD1	TRBJ2-1	CASSTTGAEPYNEQFF	TGTGCCAGCAGCACTACAGGGGCCGAGCCCTACAATGAGCAGTTCTTC
NA	TRBV27	NA	TRBJ1-1	CASSLVGAEAFF	TGTGCCAGCAGTCTTGTAGGAGCCGAAGCTTTCTTT
NA	TRBV2	NA	TRBJ2-7	CASSEESPGPPSSYEQYF	TGTGCCAGCAGCGAAGAGTCTCCGGGACCGCCAAGCTCCTACGAGCAGTACTTC
few	TRBV29-1	TRBD2	TRBJ2-2	CSVSLVIGLAGGANTGELFF	TGCAGCGTTTCCCTCGTTATTGGACTAGCGGGGGGGGCGAACACCGGGGAGCTGTTTTTT
NA	TRBV7-8	TRBD1	TRBJ1-2	CASSLDGGRGGGPGYTF	TGTGCCAGCAGCTTAGACGGGGGGCGGGGAGGGGGCCCTGGCTACACCTTC
NA	TRBV25-1	NA	TRBJ1-2	CASNEGSRGYTF	TGTGCCAGCAACGAGGGGTCGCGCGGCTACACCTTC
NA	TRBV7-2	TRBD2	TRBJ2-7	CASSSYSLAGGSEQYF	TGTGCCAGCAGCTCCTATTCGCTAGCGGGAGGGAGCGAGCAGTACTTC
NA	TRBV2	TRBD2	TRBJ2-1	CASSTAGAMDEQFF	TGTGCCAGCAGCACCGCGGGAGCTATGGATGAGCAGTTCTTC
once	TRBV2	TRBD2	TRBJ2-7	CASRVTSGPTYEQYF	TGTGCCAGCAGGGTGACTAGCGGCCCTACCTACGAGCAGTACTTC
NA	TRBV5-6	TRBD1	TRBJ1-1	CASSFAGGTEAFF	TGTGCCAGCAGCTTCGCAGGGGGGACTGAAGCTTTCTTT
NA	TRBV6-6	TRBD2	TRBJ2-1	CASSYAREGLDEQFF	TGTGCCAGCAGTTACGCTCGGGAGGGGTTGGATGAGCAGTTCTTC
NA	TRBV6-5	NA	TRBJ2-1	CASSPEVADNEQFF	TGTGCCAGCAGTCCCGAGGTAGCGGACAATGAGCAGTTCTTC
NA	TRBV7-9	NA	TRBJ2-3	CASSYDRLGTDTQYF	TGTGCCAGCAGTTATGACAGACTTGGCACAGATACGCAGTATTTT
NA	TRBV27	NA	TRBJ2-7	CASRPQGTYEQYF	TGTGCCAGCCGCCCACAGGGAACCTACGAGCAGTACTTC
NA	TRBV6-5	NA	TRBJ1-5	CASSYFSQPQHF	TGTGCCAGCAGTTATTTCTCTCAGCCCCAGCATTTT
NA	TRBV13	TRBD2	TRBJ2-7	CASSSGTSGYEQYF	TGTGCCAGCAGCTCCGGGACTAGCGGCTACGAGCAGTACTTC
once	TRBV2	TRBD2	TRBJ2-1	CATLLAGAFYNEQFF	TGTGCCACCCTCCTAGCGGGGGCCTTCTACAATGAGCAGTTCTTC
medium-sized	TRBV6-1	NA	TRBJ2-7	CASRTGLGPSYEQYF	TGTGCCAGCAGGACAGGCTTGGGCCCTTCCTACGAGCAGTACTTC
NA	TRBV2	NA	TRBJ2-3	CASIAGGLSITDTQYF	TGTGCCAGCATAGCTGGGGGTTTGTCTATCACAGATACGCAGTATTTT
NA	TRBV27	NA	TRBJ1-6	CASSFNRASPLHF	TGTGCCAGCAGTTTCAACAGAGCGTCACCCCTCCACTTT
NA	TRBV7-9	NA	TRBJ2-5	CASSLSPDWAYF	TGTGCCAGCAGCTTATCCCCGGACTGGGCGTACTTC
NA	TRBV5-1	NA	TRBJ2-7	CASSLRGANEQYF	TGCGCCAGCAGCTTAAGGGGCGCAAACGAGCAGTACTTC
once	TRBV6-5	NA	TRBJ2-1	CASSYSVGSYNEQFF	TGTGCCAGCAGTTACTCCGTCGGGTCCTACAATGAGCAGTTCTTC
NA	TRBV6-1	NA	TRBJ1-2	CASSEGRGINYGYTF	TGTGCCAGCAGTGAAGGACGTGGAATAAACTATGGCTACACCTTC
NA	TRBV7-9	TRBD1	TRBJ1-4	CASSSDRGREKLFF	TGTGCCAGCAGCTCAGACAGGGGGCGTGAAAAACTGTTTTTT
NA	TRBV5-1	NA	TRBJ2-3	CASSWGDTQYF	TGCGCCAGCAGTTGGGGGGATACGCAGTATTTT